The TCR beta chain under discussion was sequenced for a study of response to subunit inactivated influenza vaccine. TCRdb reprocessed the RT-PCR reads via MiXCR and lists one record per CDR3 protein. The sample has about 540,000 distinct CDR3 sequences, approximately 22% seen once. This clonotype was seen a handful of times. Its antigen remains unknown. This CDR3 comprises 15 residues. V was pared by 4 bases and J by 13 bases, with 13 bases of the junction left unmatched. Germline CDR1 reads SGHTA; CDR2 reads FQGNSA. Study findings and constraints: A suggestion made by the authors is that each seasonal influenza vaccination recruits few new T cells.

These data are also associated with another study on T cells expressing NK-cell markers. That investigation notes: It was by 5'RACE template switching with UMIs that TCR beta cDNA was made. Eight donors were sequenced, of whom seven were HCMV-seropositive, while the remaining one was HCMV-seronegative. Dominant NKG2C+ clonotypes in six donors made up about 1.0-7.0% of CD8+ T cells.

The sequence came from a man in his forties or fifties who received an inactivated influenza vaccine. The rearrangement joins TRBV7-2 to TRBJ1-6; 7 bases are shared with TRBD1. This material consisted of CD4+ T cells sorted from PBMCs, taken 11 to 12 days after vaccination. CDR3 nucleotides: TGTGCCAGCAGCTCCCTCGGGACAGTGACCAAGCCCCTCCACTTT. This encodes CASSSLGTVTKPLHF.